Sequencing of this T cell receptor beta chain was carried out in a study of shared clonotypes between healthy human individuals. Study background: CD4 naive and memory got three plates each, CD8 naive two, CD8 memory one.

This CDR3 is built from 15 residues. Germline values: CDR1 MNHEY, CDR2 SMNVEV (reference sequence). V was trimmed by 8 bases and J by 4 bases, leaving 19 bases between them. As regards this clone: The antigen remains unidentified.

Assay used: immunoSEQ multiplex PCR; TCRdb lists only in-frame clones, some missing. The sample lists roughly 660,000 clones, roughly 88% seen once, with approximately 35% in the top ten. Overall study results and limits: Across a handful of donors, naive CD4 shared roughly 5%, naive CD8 less than 4%, memory CD4 approximately 2.5%, memory CD8 about 0.38%. Rarefaction gave evidence that sorted-subset sequencing remained incomplete despite large depth.

Specimen: memory CD8+ T cells from PBMCs. Regarding subset: CD45RO+ cells pooled with CCR7-negative TemRA cells. J is TRBJ2-3 and V is TRBV27; D is tentatively TRBD1 or TRBD2 (5 bases each). The sequence was collected from a man between 18 and 35 years old in good health. Some clones in this sample may be carry-over from other donors' samples. The CDR3 sequence is CASSTGTPPADTQYF. The CDR3 DNA reads as TGTGCCAGCTCTACCGGGACGCCCCCGGCAGATACGCAGTATTTT.